The clone carrying this T cell receptor (beta chain) showed up many times. Among the patients, none had received any treatment before thyroid surgery. This specimen comes from a study of metastatic and nonmetastatic thyroid tumors. As for the study in general: From malignant and benign thyroid patients, repertoires in blood and in tumor or nodule tissue were compared.

TCRdb re-called the PCR reads through MiXCR. The profile shows 30,000 to 35,000 clones, over 25% of them singletons. This clonotype was obtained from a female donor with papillary thyroid cancer or a benign thyroid nodule (not recorded which). Some clones in this sample may be carry-over from other donors' samples. The sequenced material came from blood.

This chain's CDR3 is CATETSGETQYF. As DNA, the CDR3 is TGTGCCACCGAGACTAGCGGAGAGACCCAGTACTTC. This chain connects TRBV6-1 to TRBJ2-5, with 9 bases identical to TRBD2. Germline-derived CDR1 and CDR2 are MNHNS and SASEGT. V dropped 10 bases and J dropped 4; count of bases not matched to a gene: 4. This CDR3 is 12 amino acids long.